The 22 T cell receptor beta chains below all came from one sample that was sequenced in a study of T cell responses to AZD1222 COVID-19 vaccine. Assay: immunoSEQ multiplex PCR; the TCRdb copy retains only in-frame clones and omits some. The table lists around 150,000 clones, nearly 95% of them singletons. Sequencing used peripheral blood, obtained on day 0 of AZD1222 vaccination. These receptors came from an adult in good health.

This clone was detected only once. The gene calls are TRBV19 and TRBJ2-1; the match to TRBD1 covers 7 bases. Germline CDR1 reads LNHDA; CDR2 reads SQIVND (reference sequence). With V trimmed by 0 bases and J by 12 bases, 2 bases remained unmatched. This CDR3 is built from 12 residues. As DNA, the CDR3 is TGTGCCAGTAGTATAGACTCAGGGGGGCAGTTCTTC. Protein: CASSIDSGGQFF.

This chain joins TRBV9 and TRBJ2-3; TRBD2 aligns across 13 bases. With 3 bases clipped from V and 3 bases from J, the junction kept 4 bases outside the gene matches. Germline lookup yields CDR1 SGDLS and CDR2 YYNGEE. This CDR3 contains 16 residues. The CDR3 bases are TGTGCCAGCAGCGAACAGACTAGCGGGGGGACAGATACGCAGTATTTT. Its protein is CASSEQTSGGTDTQYF.

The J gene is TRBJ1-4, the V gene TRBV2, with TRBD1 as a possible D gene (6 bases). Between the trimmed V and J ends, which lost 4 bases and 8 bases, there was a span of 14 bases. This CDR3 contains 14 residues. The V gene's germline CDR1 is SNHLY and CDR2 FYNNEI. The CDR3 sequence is CASSVGQIGEKLFF. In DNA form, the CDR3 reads TGTGCCAGCAGTGTAGGACAGATAGGGGAAAAACTGTTTTTT.

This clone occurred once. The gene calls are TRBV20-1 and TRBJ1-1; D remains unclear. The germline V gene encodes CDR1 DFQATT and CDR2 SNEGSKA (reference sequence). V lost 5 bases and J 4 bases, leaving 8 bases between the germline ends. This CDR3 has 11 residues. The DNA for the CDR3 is TGCAGTGCTCGGGCCTTCACTGAAGCTTTCTTT. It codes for CSARAFTEAFF.

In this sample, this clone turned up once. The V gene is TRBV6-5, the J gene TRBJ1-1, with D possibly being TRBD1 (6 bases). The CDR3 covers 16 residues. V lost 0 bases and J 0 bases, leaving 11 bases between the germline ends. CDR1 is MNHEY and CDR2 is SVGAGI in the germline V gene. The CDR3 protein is CASSYSKTGMNTEAFF. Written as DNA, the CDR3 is TGTGCCAGCAGTTACTCTAAGACAGGAATGAACACTGAAGCTTTCTTT.

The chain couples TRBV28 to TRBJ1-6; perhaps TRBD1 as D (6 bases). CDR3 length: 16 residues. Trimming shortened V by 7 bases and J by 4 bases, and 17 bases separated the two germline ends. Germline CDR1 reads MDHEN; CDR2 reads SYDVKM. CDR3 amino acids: CASTSTRTAYNSPLHF. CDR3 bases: TGTGCCAGCACCTCGACGCGGACAGCTTATAATTCACCCCTCCACTTT.

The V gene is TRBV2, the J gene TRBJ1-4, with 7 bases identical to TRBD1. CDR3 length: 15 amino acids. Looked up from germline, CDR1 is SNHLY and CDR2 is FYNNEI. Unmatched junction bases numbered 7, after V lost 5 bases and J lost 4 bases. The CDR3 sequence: CASSSGQADNEKLFF. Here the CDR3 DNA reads TGTGCCAGCAGTTCCGGACAGGCAGATAATGAAAAACTGTTTTTT.

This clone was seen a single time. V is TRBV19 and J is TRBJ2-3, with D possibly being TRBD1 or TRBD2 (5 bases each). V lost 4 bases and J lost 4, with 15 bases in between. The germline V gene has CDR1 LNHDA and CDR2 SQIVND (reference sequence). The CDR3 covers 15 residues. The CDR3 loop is CASSTGTAGADTQYF. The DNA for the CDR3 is TGTGCCAGTAGTACTGGGACGGCAGGAGCAGATACGCAGTATTTT. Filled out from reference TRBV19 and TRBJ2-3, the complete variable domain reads DGGITQSPKYLFRKEGQNVTLSCEQNLNHDAMYWYRQDPGQGLRLIYYSQIVNDFQKGDIAEGYSVSREKKESFPLTVTSAQKNPTAFYLCASSTGTAGADTQYFGPGTRLTVL.

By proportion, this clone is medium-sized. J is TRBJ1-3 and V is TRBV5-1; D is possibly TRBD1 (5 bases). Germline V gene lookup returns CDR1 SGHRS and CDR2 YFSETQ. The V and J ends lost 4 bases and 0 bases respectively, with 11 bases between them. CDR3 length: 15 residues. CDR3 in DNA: TGCGCCAGCAGCCCGACAGCTTACTCTGGAAACACCATATATTTT. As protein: CASSPTAYSGNTIYF.

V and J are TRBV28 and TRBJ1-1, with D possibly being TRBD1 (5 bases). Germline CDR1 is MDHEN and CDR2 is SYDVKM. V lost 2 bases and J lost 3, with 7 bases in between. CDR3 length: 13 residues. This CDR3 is CASSLQGHTEAFF. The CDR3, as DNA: TGTGCCAGCAGTTTACAGGGACACACTGAAGCTTTCTTT.

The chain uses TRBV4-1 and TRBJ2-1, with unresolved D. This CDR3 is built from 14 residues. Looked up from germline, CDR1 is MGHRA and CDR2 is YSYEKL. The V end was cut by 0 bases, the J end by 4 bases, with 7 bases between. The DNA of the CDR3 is TGCGCCAGCAGCCAAGAAGGCAAATACAATGAGCAGTTCTTC. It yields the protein CASSQEGKYNEQFF.

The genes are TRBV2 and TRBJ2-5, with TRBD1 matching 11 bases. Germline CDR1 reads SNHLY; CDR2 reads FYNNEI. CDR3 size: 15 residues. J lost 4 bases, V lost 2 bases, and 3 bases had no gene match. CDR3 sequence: CASSERGTGGETQYF. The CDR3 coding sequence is TGTGCCAGCAGTGAACGCGGGACAGGGGGAGAGACCCAGTACTTC.

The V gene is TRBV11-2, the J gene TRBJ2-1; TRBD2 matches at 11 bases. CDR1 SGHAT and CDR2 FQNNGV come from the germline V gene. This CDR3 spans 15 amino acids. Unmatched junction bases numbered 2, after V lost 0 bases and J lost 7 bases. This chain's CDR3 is CASSLDSGRVNEQFF. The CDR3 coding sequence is TGTGCCAGCAGCTTAGATAGCGGGAGGGTGAATGAGCAGTTCTTC.

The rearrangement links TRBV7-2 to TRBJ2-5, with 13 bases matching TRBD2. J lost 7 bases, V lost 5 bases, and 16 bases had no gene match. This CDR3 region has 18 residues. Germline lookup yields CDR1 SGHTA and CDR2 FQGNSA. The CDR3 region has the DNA TGTGCCAGCAGCCCGACTAGCGGGGGGCTATCTTCCCCGGGGACCCAGTACTTC. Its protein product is CASSPTSGGLSSPGTQYF.

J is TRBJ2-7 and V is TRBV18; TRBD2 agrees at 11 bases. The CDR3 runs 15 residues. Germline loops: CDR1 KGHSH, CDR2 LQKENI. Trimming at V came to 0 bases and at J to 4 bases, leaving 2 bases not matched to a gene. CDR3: CASSPPGLAAYEQYF. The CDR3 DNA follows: TGTGCCAGCTCACCACCGGGACTAGCGGCGTACGAGCAGTACTTC.

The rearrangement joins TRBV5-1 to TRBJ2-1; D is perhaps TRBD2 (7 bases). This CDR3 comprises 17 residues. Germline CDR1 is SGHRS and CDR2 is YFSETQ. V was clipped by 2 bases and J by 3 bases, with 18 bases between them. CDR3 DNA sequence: TGCGCCAGCAGCTTAATGGGGGGGCCTAGTGTCTACAATGAGCAGTTCTTC. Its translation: CASSLMGGPSVYNEQFF.

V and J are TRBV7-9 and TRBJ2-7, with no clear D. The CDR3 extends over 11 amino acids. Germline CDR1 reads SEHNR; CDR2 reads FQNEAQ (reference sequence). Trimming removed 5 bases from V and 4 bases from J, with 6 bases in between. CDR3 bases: TGTGCCAGCAGCCCTCTTTACGAGCAGTACTTC. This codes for CASSPLYEQYF. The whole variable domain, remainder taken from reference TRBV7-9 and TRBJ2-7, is DTGVSQNPRHKITKRGQNVTFRCDPISEHNRLYWYRQTLGQGPEFLTYFQNEAQLEKSRLLSDRFSAERPKGSFSTLEIQRTEQGDSAMYLCASSPLYEQYFGPGTRLTVT.

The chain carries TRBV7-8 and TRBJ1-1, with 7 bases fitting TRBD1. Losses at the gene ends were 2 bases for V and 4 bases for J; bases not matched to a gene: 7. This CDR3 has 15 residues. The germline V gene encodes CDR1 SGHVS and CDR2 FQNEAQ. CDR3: CASSLQGGHGTEAFF. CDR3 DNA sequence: TGTGCCAGCAGCTTACAGGGGGGTCACGGCACTGAAGCTTTCTTT. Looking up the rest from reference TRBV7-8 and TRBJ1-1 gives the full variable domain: GAGVSQSPRYKVAKRGQDVALRCDPISGHVSLFWYQQALGQGPEFLTYFQNEAQLDKSGLPSDRFFAERPEGSVSTLKIQRTQQEDSAVYLCASSLQGGHGTEAFFGQGTRLTVV.

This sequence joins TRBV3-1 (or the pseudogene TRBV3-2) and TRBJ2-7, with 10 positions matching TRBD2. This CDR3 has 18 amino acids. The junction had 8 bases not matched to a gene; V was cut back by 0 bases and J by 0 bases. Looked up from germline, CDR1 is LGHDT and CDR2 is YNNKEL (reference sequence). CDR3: CASSQEMLGLADSYEQYF. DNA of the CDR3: TGTGCCAGCAGCCAAGAAATGTTAGGACTAGCGGACTCCTACGAGCAGTACTTC.

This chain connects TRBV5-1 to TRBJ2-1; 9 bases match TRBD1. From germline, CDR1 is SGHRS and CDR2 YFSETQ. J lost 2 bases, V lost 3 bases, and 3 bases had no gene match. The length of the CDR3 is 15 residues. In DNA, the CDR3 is TGCGCCAGCAGCTGGGGACAGGGAGCCTACAATGAGCAGTTCTTC. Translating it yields CASSWGQGAYNEQFF.

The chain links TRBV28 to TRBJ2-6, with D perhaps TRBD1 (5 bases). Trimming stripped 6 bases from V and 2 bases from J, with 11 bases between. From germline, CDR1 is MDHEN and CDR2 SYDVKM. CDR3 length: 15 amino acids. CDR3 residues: CASSLGVTGANVLTF. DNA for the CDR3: TGTGCCAGCAGCCTAGGGGTTACTGGGGCCAACGTCCTGACTTTC.

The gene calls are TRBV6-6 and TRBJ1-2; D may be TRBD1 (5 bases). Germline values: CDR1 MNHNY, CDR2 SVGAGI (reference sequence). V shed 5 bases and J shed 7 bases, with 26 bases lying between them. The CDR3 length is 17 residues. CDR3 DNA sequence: TGTGCCAGCAGTCGGATCGGAAGAAACAGAGTGGGGCTTGGCTACACCTTC. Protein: CASSRIGRNRVGLGYTF.